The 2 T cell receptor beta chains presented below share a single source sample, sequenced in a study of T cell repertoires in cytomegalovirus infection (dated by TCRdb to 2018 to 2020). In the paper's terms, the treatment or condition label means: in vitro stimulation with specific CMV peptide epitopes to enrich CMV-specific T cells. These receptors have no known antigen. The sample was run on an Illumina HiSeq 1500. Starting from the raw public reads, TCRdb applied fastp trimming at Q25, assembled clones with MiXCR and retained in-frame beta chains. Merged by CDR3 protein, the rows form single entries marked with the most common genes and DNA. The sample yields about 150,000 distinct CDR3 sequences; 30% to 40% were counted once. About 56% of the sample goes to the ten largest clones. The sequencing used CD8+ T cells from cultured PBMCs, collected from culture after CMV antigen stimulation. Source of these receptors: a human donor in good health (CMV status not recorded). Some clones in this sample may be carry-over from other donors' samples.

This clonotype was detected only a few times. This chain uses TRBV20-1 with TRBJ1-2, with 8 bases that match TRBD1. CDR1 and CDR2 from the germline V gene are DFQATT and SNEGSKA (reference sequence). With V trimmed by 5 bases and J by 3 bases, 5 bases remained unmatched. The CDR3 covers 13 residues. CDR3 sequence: CSAGGTGDYGYTF. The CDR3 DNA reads TGCAGTGCTGGGGGGACAGGAGACTATGGCTACACCTTC.

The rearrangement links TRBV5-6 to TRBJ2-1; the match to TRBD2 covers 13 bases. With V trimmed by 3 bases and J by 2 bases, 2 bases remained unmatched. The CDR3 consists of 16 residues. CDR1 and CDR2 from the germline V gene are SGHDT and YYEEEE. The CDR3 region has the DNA TGTGCCAGCAGCTGGGGACTAGCGGGGACCTACAATGAGCAGTTCTTC. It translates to CASSWGLAGTYNEQFF.